This T cell receptor (beta chain) was captured by sequencing in a study of OX40 agonist ivuxolimab in advanced cancers. Study in general: Hepatocellular carcinoma, melanoma, renal cell or head and neck cancer was diagnosed in the dose-escalation patients.

Study-wide results and caveats: Some nonresponders additionally presented with little normalized T-cell clonal expansion.

Patients with autoimmune history or systemic immunosuppression were excluded. The table came from immunoSEQ multiplex PCR; TCRdb's copy has only in-frame clones and leaves some out. The sample has fewer than 70,000 clones, around 86% seen once; the top ten hold 3.5% to 4%. This CDR3 region has 19 residues. The J segment lost 2 bases and the V segment lost 4 bases, leaving 14 bases of the junction unmatched. Germline V gives CDR1 SGHRS, CDR2 YFSETQ. Details on this clone: Its matching antigen is unknown.

V is TRBV5-1 and J is TRBJ2-5; 13 bases are a match to TRBD2. The sample here was CD4+ or CD8+ T cells sorted from blood, taken in a trial of the OX40 agonist ivuxolimab. This clonotype was obtained from an adult with an advanced solid tumor such as melanoma, head and neck, liver or kidney cancer. The CDR3 region has the DNA TGCGCCAGCAGCAAGGAATCGGGACTAGCGGGGCGGGCGCAAGAGACCCAGTACTTC. It yields the protein CASSKESGLAGRAQETQYF.